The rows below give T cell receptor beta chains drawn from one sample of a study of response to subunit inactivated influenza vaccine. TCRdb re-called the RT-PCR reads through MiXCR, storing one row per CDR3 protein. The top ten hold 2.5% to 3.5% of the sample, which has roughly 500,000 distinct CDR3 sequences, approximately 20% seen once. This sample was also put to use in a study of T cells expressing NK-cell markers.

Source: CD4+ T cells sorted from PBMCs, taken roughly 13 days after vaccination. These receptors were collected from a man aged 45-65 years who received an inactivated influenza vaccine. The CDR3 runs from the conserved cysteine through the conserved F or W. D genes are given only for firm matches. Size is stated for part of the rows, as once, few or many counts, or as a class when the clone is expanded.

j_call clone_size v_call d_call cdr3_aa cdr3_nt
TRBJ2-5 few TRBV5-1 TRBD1 CASSPGQGWAQYF TGCGCCAGCAGCCCGGGACAGGGGTGGGCCCAGTACTTC
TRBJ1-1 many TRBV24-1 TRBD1 CATRDRGNTEAFF TGTGCCACCAGAGACAGGGGGAACACTGAAGCTTTCTTT
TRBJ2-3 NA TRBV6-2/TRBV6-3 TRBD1 CASSYEGTGGDTQYF TGTGCCAGCAGTTACGAGGGGACAGGGGGTGATACGCAGTATTTT
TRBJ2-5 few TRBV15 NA CATSRDLHRVGGETQYF TGTGCCACCAGCAGAGATCTGCACAGGGTAGGGGGAGAGACCCAGTACTTC
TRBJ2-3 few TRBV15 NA CATSRDSRKDTQYF TGTGCCACCAGCAGAGATAGCCGGAAAGATACGCAGTATTTT
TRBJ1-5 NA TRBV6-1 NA CASKAENLQNQPQHF TGTGCCAGCAAAGCCGAGAACCTCCAAAATCAGCCCCAGCATTTT
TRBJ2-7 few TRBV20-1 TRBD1 CSALPRQGRYYEQYF TGCAGTGCTTTACCTCGACAGGGGCGCTACTACGAGCAGTACTTC
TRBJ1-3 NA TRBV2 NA CASRASGTGNTIYF TGTGCCAGCAGAGCTTCCGGGACAGGAAACACCATATATTTT
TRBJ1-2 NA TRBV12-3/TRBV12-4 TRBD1 CASLTVQGARRNYGYTF TGTGCCAGCCTAACCGTCCAGGGGGCTAGGCGGAACTATGGCTACACCTTC
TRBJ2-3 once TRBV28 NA CASSLSDWGYTQYF TGTGCCAGCAGTTTATCGGACTGGGGATATACGCAGTATTTT
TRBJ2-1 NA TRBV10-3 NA CAIWSTESREQFF TGTGCCATCTGGAGTACAGAGTCCCGTGAGCAGTTCTTC
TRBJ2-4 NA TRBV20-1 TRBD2 CSAHGGGIAKNIQYF TGCAGTGCTCACGGGGGAGGGATAGCCAAAAACATTCAGTACTTC
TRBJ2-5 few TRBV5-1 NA CASMGPGLATQYF TGCGCCAGCATGGGCCCGGGATTGGCGACCCAGTACTTC
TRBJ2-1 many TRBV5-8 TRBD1 CASRTSTGSSYNEQFF TGTGCCAGCAGAACTTCGACAGGGAGCTCCTACAATGAGCAGTTCTTC
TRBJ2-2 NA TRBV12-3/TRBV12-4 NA CASSSAYGELFF TGTGCCAGCAGTTCCGCATACGGGGAGCTGTTTTTT
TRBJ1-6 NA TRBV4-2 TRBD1 CASSQEKDRGNSPLHF TGTGCCAGCAGCCAAGAAAAGGACAGGGGTAATTCACCCCTCCACTTT
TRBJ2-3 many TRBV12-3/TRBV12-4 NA CASTERRGYTDTQYF TGTGCCAGCACCGAGAGACGGGGCTACACAGATACGCAGTATTTT
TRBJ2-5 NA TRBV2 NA CASEIGGAEETQYF TGTGCCAGCGAGATTGGGGGGGCAGAAGAGACCCAGTACTTC
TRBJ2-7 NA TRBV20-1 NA CSARGPTEGSYEQYF TGCAGTGCTAGAGGCCCGACAGAGGGGTCCTACGAGCAGTACTTC
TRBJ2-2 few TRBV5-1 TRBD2 CASTRGPSGVNTGELFF TGCGCCAGTACCCGAGGGCCTAGCGGGGTGAACACCGGGGAGCTGTTTTTT
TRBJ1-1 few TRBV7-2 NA CASSLNAGLNTEAFF TGTGCCAGCAGCTTAAATGCCGGTCTGAACACTGAAGCTTTCTTT
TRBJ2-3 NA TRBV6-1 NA CASSERAGTDTQYF TGTGCCAGCAGTGAACGGGCCGGGACAGATACGCAGTATTTT
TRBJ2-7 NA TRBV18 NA CASSAGQTSYEQYF TGTGCCAGCTCTGCGGGACAGACCTCCTACGAGCAGTACTTC
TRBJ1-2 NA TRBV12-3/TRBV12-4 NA CASSLLGSYGYTF TGTGCCAGCAGTCTGCTGGGGAGTTATGGCTACACCTTC
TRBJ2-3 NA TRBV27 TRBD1 CASSFSPGGRTDTQYF TGTGCCAGCAGTTTCTCGCCAGGGGGCCGCACAGATACGCAGTATTTT
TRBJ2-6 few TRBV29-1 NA CSVGEGSSGANVLTF TGCAGCGTTGGTGAGGGGAGCTCTGGGGCCAACGTCCTGACTTTC
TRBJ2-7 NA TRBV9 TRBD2 CASSYDASGSYEQYF TGTGCCAGCAGCTACGATGCTAGCGGTTCCTACGAGCAGTACTTC
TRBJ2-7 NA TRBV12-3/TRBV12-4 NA CASSIEDVAVEQYF TGTGCCAGCAGTATCGAAGACGTGGCTGTGGAGCAGTACTTC
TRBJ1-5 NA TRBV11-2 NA CASSLGGSKGMPQHF TGTGCCAGCAGCTTAGGAGGATCGAAGGGTATGCCCCAGCATTTT
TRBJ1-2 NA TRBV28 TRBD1 CASQQGIAYGYTF TGTGCCAGCCAACAGGGGATAGCCTATGGCTACACCTTC
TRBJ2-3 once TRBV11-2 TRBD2 CASSLDALAGLIPSTDTQYF TGTGCCAGCAGCTTAGATGCACTAGCGGGACTTATTCCTAGCACAGATACGCAGTATTTT
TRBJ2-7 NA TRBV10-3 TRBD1 CAISDYQKGTDEQYF TGTGCCATCAGTGACTATCAGAAAGGGACAGACGAGCAGTACTTC
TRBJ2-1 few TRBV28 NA CASSPADRLYNEQFF TGTGCCAGCAGCCCCGCGGACAGATTATACAATGAGCAGTTCTTC
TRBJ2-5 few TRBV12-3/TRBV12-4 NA CASSLRGSEQETQYF TGTGCCAGCAGCTTAAGGGGGTCCGAGCAAGAGACCCAGTACTTC
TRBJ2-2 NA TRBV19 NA CASSKDSTGTGELFF TGTGCCAGCAGCAAGGACAGCACAGGGACCGGGGAGCTGTTTTTT
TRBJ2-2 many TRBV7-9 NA CASRPRGLSGELFF TGTGCCAGCAGGCCCCGGGGGCTATCCGGGGAGCTGTTTTTT
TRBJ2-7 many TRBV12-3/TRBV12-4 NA CASSSSTYEQYF TGTGCCAGCAGTTCCAGTACCTACGAGCAGTACTTC
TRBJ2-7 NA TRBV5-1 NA CASSPFDGTYEQYF TGCGCCAGCAGCCCCTTCGACGGGACCTACGAGCAGTACTTC
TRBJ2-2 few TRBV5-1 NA CASSWLGEPNTGELFF TGCGCCAGCAGCTGGCTTGGGGAGCCGAACACCGGGGAGCTGTTTTTT
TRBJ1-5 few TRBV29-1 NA CSVQGGGFNQPQHF TGCAGCGTCCAAGGTGGGGGGTTCAATCAGCCCCAGCATTTT
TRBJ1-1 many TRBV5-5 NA CASSLAPGGVTEAFF TGTGCCAGCAGCTTGGCCCCGGGGGGAGTGACTGAAGCTTTCTTT
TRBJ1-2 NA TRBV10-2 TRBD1 CASSPGQDRVGYTF TGCGCCAGCAGTCCGGGTCAAGACAGGGTTGGCTACACCTTC
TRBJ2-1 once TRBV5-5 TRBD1 CASSKGQGIYNEQFF TGTGCCAGCAGCAAGGGACAGGGGATTTACAATGAGCAGTTCTTC
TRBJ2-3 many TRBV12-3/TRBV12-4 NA CASSPYDGDTQYF TGTGCCAGCAGCCCCTATGATGGAGATACGCAGTATTTT
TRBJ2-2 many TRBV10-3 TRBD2 CAIRGLAVTGELFF TGTGCCATCAGGGGACTAGCGGTCACCGGGGAGCTGTTTTTT